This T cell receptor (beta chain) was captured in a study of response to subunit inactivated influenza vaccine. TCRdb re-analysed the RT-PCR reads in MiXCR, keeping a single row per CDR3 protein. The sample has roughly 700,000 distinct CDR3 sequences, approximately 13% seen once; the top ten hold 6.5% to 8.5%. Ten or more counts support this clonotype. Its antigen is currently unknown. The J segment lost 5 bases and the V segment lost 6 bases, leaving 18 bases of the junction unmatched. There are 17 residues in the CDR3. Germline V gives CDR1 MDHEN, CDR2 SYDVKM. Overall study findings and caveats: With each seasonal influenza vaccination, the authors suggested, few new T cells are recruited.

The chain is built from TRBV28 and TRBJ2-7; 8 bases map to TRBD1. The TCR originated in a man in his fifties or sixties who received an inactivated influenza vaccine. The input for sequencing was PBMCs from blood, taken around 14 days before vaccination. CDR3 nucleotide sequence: TGTGCCAGCAGGCCCCCGATTACAGGGGGAATTTTTGACGAGCAGTACTTC. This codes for CASRPPITGGIFDEQYF.